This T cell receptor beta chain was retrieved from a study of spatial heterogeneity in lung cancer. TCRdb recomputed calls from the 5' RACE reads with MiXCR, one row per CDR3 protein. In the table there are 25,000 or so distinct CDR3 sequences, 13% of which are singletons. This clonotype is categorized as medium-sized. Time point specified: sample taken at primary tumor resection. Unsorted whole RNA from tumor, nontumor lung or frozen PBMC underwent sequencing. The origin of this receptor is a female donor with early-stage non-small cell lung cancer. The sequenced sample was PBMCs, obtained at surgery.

The CDR3 DNA reads as TGTGCCACCACAGCGGGTACTAGCACAGATACGCAGTATTTT. Protein sequence: CATTAGTSTDTQYF. V is TRBV10-3 and J is TRBJ2-3; possible D gene TRBD2, 6 bases. Germline CDR1 ENHRY, CDR2 SYGVKD. V was shortened by 10 bases and J by 0 bases, with 14 bases between the two germline ends. The CDR3 contains 14 residues.